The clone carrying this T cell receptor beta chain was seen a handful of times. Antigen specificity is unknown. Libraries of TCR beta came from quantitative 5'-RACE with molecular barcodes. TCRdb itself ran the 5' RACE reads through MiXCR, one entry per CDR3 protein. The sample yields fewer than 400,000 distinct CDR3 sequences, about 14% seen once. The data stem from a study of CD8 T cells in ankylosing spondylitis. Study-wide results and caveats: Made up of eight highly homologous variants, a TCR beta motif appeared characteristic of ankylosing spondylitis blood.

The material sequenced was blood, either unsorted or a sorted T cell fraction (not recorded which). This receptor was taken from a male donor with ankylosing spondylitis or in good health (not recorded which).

The CDR3 DNA sequence: TGTGCCAGCAGTTTATACAAGAACACTGAAGCTTTCTTT. This translates into CASSLYKNTEAFF. The rearrangement uses TRBV12-3 or TRBV12-4 and TRBJ1-1, with D unresolved. V lost 2 bases, J lost 1 base, and 5 bases lay in between. The CDR3 extends over 13 amino acids.